This is a list of T cell receptor beta chains from one sample in a study of cytomegalovirus exposure and HLA in healthy donors. Using immunoSEQ multiplex PCR, the repertoire was profiled, and TCRdb retains in-frame clones only, with some absent. The repertoire holds more than 95,000 clones, with about four fifths as singletons. Sequenced: PBMCs. The receptors were sampled from a man between 40 and 49 years old in good health and CMV-seronegative. The CDR3 runs from the conserved cysteine through the conserved F or W. A D gene is named only where the DNA matches it firmly. Size tells how often a clone was seen (once, few, many) or the class of an expanded clone, and some rows leave it out.

NA | TRBD1 | TRBJ1-2 | TRBV19 | CASSILPGGDYGYTF | TGTGCCAGTAGTATACTCCCAGGGGGAGACTATGGCTACACCTTC
NA | NA | TRBJ1-2 | TRBV27 | CASRMLVAEGGYTF | TGTGCCAGCAGAATGTTAGTGGCGGAAGGTGGCTACACCTTC
NA | NA | TRBJ1-3 | TRBV29-1 | CSALSSGNTIYF | TGCAGCGCCCTCAGCTCTGGAAACACCATATATTTT
NA | TRBD1 | TRBJ2-3 | TRBV6-6 | CASNPTSGTGGHTQYF | TGTGCCAGCAACCCGACGTCCGGGACAGGGGGCCATACGCAGTATTTT
NA | NA | TRBJ2-5 | TRBV28 | CASSTKVQGGETQYF | TGTGCCAGCAGTACCAAGGTCCAGGGAGGAGAGACCCAGTACTTC
NA | TRBD1 | TRBJ1-2 | TRBV5-5 | CASTILGQNTNYGYTF | TGTGCCAGCACCATCCTGGGACAGAATACTAACTATGGCTACACCTTC
NA | TRBD2 | TRBJ2-2 | TRBV5-1 | CASSLGERERTGELFF | TGCGCCAGCAGCTTGGGGGAGCGGGAGCGAACCGGGGAGCTGTTTTTT
NA | TRBD2 | TRBJ2-7 | TRBV7-9 | CASSPRTSGTKGEQYF | TGTGCCAGCAGCCCCAGGACTAGCGGGACGAAGGGGGAGCAGTACTTC
NA | NA | TRBJ2-1 | TRBV14 | CASSQGNREWVEQFF | TGTGCCAGCAGCCAGGGGAACAGGGAGTGGGTAGAGCAGTTCTTC
NA | NA | TRBJ2-6 | TRBV27 | CASSLGVSGANVLTF | TGTGCCAGCAGTTTAGGAGTGTCTGGGGCCAACGTCCTGACTTTC
NA | NA | TRBJ2-3 | TRBV7-8 | CASSLARVAAVATQYF | TGTGCCAGCAGCTTAGCGCGGGTGGCAGCTGTGGCTACGCAGTATTTT
NA | TRBD1 | TRBJ1-1 | TRBV15 | CATSRLTGENTEAFF | TGTGCCACCAGCAGGTTAACAGGGGAGAACACTGAAGCTTTCTTT
NA | NA | TRBJ1-4 | TRBV2 | CASKKSGENEKLFF | TGTGCCAGCAAAAAATCCGGGGAGAATGAAAAACTGTTTTTT
NA | NA | TRBJ1-2 | TRBV7-8 | CASSLVRGFNYGYTF | TGTGCCAGCAGCTTAGTGAGAGGGTTCAACTATGGCTACACCTTC
NA | NA | TRBJ1-5 | TRBV6-5 | CASSYSSGHQPQHF | TGTGCCAGCAGTTACTCATCGGGTCATCAGCCCCAGCATTTT
NA | TRBD2 | TRBJ2-2 | TRBV13 | CASSLEGLAGGGTGELFF | TGTGCCAGCAGCTTAGAGGGACTAGCGGGAGGCGGCACCGGGGAGCTGTTTTTT
NA | NA | TRBJ2-7 | TRBV15 | CATSRDGTRYEQYF | TGTGCCACCAGCAGAGACGGGACACGCTACGAGCAGTACTTC
NA | TRBD1 | TRBJ1-1 | TRBV27 | CASSGRDRGFSEAFF | TGTGCCAGCAGTGGGCGAGACAGGGGGTTCTCTGAAGCTTTCTTT
NA | TRBD2 | TRBJ2-2 | TRBV4-1 | CASSVPGLAGGANTGELFF | TGCGCCAGCAGCGTACCGGGACTAGCGGGGGGGGCGAACACCGGGGAGCTGTTTTTT
NA | NA | TRBJ2-5 | TRBV5-4 | CASNSTHWTAKETQYF | TGTGCCAGCAACTCGACCCACTGGACAGCCAAAGAGACCCAGTACTTC
NA | TRBD1 | TRBJ2-3 | TRBV7-6 | CASSFGRGHSDTQYF | TGTGCCAGCAGCTTCGGCAGGGGGCATTCAGATACGCAGTATTTT
once | NA | TRBJ2-2 | TRBV4-3 | CASSQERGTGELFF | TGCGCCAGCAGCCAAGAAAGGGGAACCGGGGAGCTGTTTTTT
NA | NA | TRBJ2-2 | TRBV9 | CASSSHWGAGELFF | TGTGCCAGCAGCTCCCACTGGGGGGCCGGGGAGCTGTTTTTT
NA | TRBD1 | TRBJ2-7 | TRBV29-1 | CSVGDSPYEQYF | TGCAGCGTTGGGGACAGCCCCTACGAGCAGTACTTC
few | NA | TRBJ1-1 | TRBV5-4 | CASSLDAGNTEAFF | TGTGCCAGCAGCTTGGATGCGGGGAACACTGAAGCTTTCTTT
few | NA | TRBJ2-5 | TRBV11-2 | CASSLRGATQYF | TGTGCCAGCAGCTTACGAGGCGCGACCCAGTACTTC
NA | TRBD1 | TRBJ2-5 | TRBV9 | CASSVGTGVPSEEQYF | TGTGCCAGCAGCGTAGGGACAGGGGTCCCATCTGAGGAGCAGTACTTC
NA | NA | TRBJ2-1 | TRBV18 | CASSPGHNEQFF | TGTGCCAGCTCACCAGGGCACAATGAGCAGTTCTTC
NA | TRBD2 | TRBJ2-3 | TRBV11-1 | CASSLVSGGGADTQYF | TGTGCCAGCAGCTTAGTTAGCGGGGGGGGTGCAGATACGCAGTATTTT
few | TRBD1 | TRBJ1-5 | TRBV6-5 | CASSETGRGQPQHF | TGTGCCAGCAGCGAGACAGGGCGTGGACAGCCCCAGCATTTT
NA | NA | TRBJ1-1 | TRBV6-5 | CASSPPAGKNTEAFF | TGTGCCAGCAGCCCCCCCGCCGGTAAGAACACTGAAGCTTTCTTT
few | TRBD2 | TRBJ2-3 | TRBV5-1 | CASSSLLAGGTDTQYF | TGCGCCAGCAGCTCCTTACTAGCGGGAGGGACAGATACGCAGTATTTT
few | NA | TRBJ1-1 | TRBV6-1 | CASSKGQNTEAFF | TGTGCCAGCAGTAAGGGACAGAACACTGAAGCTTTCTTT
few | TRBD2 | TRBJ2-2 | TRBV5-1 | CASRTSGRADGELFF | TGCGCCAGCAGGACTAGCGGGAGGGCCGACGGGGAGCTGTTTTTT